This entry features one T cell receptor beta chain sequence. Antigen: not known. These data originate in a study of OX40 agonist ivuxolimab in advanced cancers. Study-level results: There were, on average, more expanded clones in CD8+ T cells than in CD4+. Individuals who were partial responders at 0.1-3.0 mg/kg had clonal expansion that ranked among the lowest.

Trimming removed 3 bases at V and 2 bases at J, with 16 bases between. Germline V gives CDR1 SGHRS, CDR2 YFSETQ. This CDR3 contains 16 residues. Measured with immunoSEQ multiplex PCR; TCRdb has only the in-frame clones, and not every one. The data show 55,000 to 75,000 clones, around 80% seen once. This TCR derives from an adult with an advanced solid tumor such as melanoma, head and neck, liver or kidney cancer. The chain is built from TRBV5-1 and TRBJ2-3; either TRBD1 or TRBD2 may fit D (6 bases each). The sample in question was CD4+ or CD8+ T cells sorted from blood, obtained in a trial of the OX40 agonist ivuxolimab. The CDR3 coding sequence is TGCGCCAGCAGCTCCGTGAGGGGGGAGGTCACAGATACGCAGTATTTT. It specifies CASSSVRGEVTDTQYF.